Listed below are T cell receptor beta chains from one sample, sequenced in a study of Ad26.COV2.S vaccination and SARS-CoV-2 variants. Generated by immunoSEQ multiplex PCR, the TCRdb table keeps only in-frame clones and is missing some. There are about 350,000 clones in the sample; 70% to 90% occur only once, and 3.3% lies in the top ten. The input for sequencing was peripheral blood, taken in a trial of Ad26.COV2.S vaccine versus placebo. All receptors derive from a person aged 18 to 59 who received the Ad26.COV2.S COVID-19 vaccine or a placebo. The CDR3 runs from the conserved cysteine through the conserved F or W.

CDR3 protein: CASSLVGGGEATQYF; V gene: TRBV7-2; J gene: TRBJ2-5
CDR3 protein: CASMGSTSYNEQFF; V gene: TRBV5-1; J gene: TRBJ2-1
CDR3 protein: CAISTGTGATDTQYF; V gene: TRBV10-3; J gene: TRBJ2-3
CDR3 protein: CASSPQGVPYEQYF; V gene: TRBV18; J gene: TRBJ2-7
CDR3 protein: CASSKGTRADEQYF; V gene: TRBV27; J gene: TRBJ2-7
CDR3 protein: CASGPTGGNTEAFF; V gene: TRBV5-1; J gene: TRBJ1-1
CDR3 protein: CATQGNSGNTIYF; V gene: TRBV12-3/TRBV12-4; J gene: TRBJ1-3
CDR3 protein: CASSEGQAYTGELFF; V gene: TRBV10-1; J gene: TRBJ2-2
CDR3 protein: CASLLAGGPLSYEQYF; V gene: TRBV28; J gene: TRBJ2-7
CDR3 protein: CASSQTGAAELFF; V gene: TRBV4-1; J gene: TRBJ2-2
CDR3 protein: CASSQRLAGGTGELFF; V gene: TRBV14; J gene: TRBJ2-2
CDR3 protein: CASSLVGFETQYF; V gene: TRBV5-1; J gene: TRBJ2-5
CDR3 protein: CASSTAQAANTGELFF; V gene: TRBV21-1; J gene: TRBJ2-2
CDR3 protein: CASSESSGPSSYNSPLHF; V gene: TRBV10-2; J gene: TRBJ1-6
CDR3 protein: CASSYGGLDEQFF; V gene: TRBV6-2/TRBV6-3; J gene: TRBJ2-1
CDR3 protein: CASSDQWQPVGNQPQHF; V gene: TRBV2; J gene: TRBJ1-5
CDR3 protein: CASSQGRVLRTGELFF; V gene: TRBV14; J gene: TRBJ2-2
CDR3 protein: CASSETRGGRADTQYF; V gene: TRBV25-1; J gene: TRBJ2-3
CDR3 protein: CASSEMWSGYNSPLHF; V gene: TRBV6-1; J gene: TRBJ1-6
CDR3 protein: CASSLAAIYGYTF; V gene: TRBV2; J gene: TRBJ1-2
CDR3 protein: CASSRAYEQYF; V gene: TRBV5-8; J gene: TRBJ2-7
CDR3 protein: CATSDGGQGYDQPQHF; V gene: TRBV24-1; J gene: TRBJ1-5
CDR3 protein: CASSAGTEGLNYGYTF; V gene: TRBV6-6; J gene: TRBJ1-2
CDR3 protein: CATRAKGGSNADTQYF; V gene: TRBV19; J gene: TRBJ2-3
CDR3 protein: CASRRRGGTIYF; V gene: TRBV7-8; J gene: TRBJ1-3
CDR3 protein: CASSSQGTSTDTQYF; V gene: TRBV7-9; J gene: TRBJ2-3
CDR3 protein: CASSPRDLLAGELFF; V gene: TRBV18; J gene: TRBJ2-2
CDR3 protein: CASSQHSGGTYEQYF; V gene: TRBV3-1/TRBV3-2; J gene: TRBJ2-7
CDR3 protein: CASSRYSAGVYEQYF; V gene: TRBV14; J gene: TRBJ2-7
CDR3 protein: CASSLGREAGELFF; V gene: TRBV5-1; J gene: TRBJ2-2
CDR3 protein: CASSSLGQGPPEAFF; V gene: TRBV5-4; J gene: TRBJ1-1
CDR3 protein: CASSSPGGAKGGITDTQYF; V gene: TRBV28; J gene: TRBJ2-3
CDR3 protein: CASSLGTGGQQYF; V gene: TRBV5-6; J gene: TRBJ2-7
CDR3 protein: CSASPRGQPQHF; V gene: TRBV20-1; J gene: TRBJ1-5
CDR3 protein: CASGVAAGNTGELFF; V gene: TRBV5-4; J gene: TRBJ2-2
CDR3 protein: CASSVRWEIDNEQFF; V gene: TRBV11-3; J gene: TRBJ2-1
CDR3 protein: CASSRTHSASTYEQYF; V gene: TRBV6-2/TRBV6-3; J gene: TRBJ2-7
CDR3 protein: CASSLGVHEQYF; V gene: TRBV11-2; J gene: TRBJ2-7
CDR3 protein: CASSEFEQSNYGYTF; V gene: TRBV6-1; J gene: TRBJ1-2
CDR3 protein: CASSPQGTYEQYF; V gene: TRBV18; J gene: TRBJ2-7
CDR3 protein: CASSQDSDISVYGYTF; V gene: TRBV4-3; J gene: TRBJ1-2
CDR3 protein: CASSLGRASGANVLTF; V gene: TRBV5-1; J gene: TRBJ2-6
CDR3 protein: CASSQRAETQYF; V gene: TRBV6-5; J gene: TRBJ2-5
CDR3 protein: CASSSVGLAGYEQYF; V gene: TRBV27; J gene: TRBJ2-7
CDR3 protein: CASSYLGGDGYTF; V gene: TRBV6-5; J gene: TRBJ1-2
CDR3 protein: CASSPPGQEKETQYF; V gene: TRBV18; J gene: TRBJ2-5